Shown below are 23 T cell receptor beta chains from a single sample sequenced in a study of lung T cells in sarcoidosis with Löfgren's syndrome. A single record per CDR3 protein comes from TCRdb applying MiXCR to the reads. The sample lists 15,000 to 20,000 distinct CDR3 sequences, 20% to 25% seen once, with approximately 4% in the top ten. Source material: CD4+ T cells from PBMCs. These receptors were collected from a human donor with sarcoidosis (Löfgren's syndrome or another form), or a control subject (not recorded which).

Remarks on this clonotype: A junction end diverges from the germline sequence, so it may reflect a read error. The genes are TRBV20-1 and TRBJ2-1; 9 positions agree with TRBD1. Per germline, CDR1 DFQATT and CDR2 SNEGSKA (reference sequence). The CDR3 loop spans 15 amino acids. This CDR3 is CSAAGTGFREDEQLF. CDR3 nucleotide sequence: TGTAGTGCTGCCGGGACAGGGTTTAGGGAGGATGAGCAGCTCTTC.

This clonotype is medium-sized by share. As DNA, the CDR3 is TGCAGTGCGATTACTAGCGGGGGGGTCTACGAGCAGTACTTC. Translated: CSAITSGGVYEQYF. The V and J genes are TRBV20-1 and TRBJ2-7; TRBD2 matches 13 bases. V lost 6 bases, J lost 3 bases, and 5 bases stayed unmatched. Germline assignment: CDR1 DFQATT and CDR2 SNEGSKA (reference sequence). CDR3 length: 14 amino acids.

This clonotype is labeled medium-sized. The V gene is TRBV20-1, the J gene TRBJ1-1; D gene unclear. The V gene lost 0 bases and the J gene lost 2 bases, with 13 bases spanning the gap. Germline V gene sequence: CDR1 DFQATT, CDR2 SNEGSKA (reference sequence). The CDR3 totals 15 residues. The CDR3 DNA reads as TGCAGTGCTAGAGATCCGTCAGTTGGAAACACTGAAGCTTTCTTT. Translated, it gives CSARDPSVGNTEAFF.

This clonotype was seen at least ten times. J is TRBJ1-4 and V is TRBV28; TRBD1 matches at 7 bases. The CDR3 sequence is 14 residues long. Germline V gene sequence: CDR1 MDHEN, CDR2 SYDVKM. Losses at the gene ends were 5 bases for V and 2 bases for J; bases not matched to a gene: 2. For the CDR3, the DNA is TGTGCCAGCAGTCAACAGGGGACTAATGAAAAACTGTTTTTT. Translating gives CASSQQGTNEKLFF.

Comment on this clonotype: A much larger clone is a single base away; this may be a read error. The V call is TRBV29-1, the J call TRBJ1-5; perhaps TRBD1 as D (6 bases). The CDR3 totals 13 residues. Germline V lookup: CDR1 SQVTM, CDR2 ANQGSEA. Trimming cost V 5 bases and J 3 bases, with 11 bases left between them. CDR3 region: CSVTEGHNQPQHF. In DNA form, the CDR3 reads TGCAGCGTTACAGAGGGACACAATCAGCCCCAGCATTTT.

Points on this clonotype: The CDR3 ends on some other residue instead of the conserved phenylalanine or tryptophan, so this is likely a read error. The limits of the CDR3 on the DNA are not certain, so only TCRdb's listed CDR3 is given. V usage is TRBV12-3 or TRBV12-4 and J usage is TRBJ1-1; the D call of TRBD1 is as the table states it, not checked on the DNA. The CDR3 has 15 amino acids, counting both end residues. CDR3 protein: CASRNRGWVDTEASS.

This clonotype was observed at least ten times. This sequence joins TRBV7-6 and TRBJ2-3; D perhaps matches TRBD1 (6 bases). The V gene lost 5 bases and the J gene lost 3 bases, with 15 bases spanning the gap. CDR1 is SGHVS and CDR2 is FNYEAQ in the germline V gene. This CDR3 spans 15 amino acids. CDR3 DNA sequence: TGTGCCAGCAGCCTAGGACAGACCTTGACAGATACGCAGTATTTT. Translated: CASSLGQTLTDTQYF.

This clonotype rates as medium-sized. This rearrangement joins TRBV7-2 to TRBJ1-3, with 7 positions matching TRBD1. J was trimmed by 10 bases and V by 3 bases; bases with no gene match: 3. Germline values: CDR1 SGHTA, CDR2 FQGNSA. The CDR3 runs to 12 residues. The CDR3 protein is CASSLTGQTIYF. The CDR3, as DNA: TGTGCCAGCAGCTTGACAGGGCAGACCATATATTTT. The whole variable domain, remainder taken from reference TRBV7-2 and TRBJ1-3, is GAGVSQSPSNKVTEKGKDVELRCDPISGHTALYWYRQSLGQGLEFLIYFQGNSAPDKSGLPSDRFSAERTGGSVSTLTIQRTQQEDSAVYLCASSLTGQTIYFGEGSWLTVV.

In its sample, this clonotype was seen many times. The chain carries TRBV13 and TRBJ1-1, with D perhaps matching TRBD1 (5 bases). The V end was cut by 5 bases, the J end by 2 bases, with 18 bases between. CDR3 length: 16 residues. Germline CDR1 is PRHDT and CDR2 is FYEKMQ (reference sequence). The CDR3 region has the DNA TGTGCCAGCAGCCTGCTGAGGACATCTACTAACACTGAAGCTTTCTTT. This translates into CASSLLRTSTNTEAFF.

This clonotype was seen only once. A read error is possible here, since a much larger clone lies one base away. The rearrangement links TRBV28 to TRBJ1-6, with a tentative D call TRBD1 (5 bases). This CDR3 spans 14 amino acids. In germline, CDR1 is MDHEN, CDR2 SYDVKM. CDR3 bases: TGTACCAGCAGCCTGGGACGGACCAATTCACCCCTCCACTTT. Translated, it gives CTSSLGRTNSPLHF.

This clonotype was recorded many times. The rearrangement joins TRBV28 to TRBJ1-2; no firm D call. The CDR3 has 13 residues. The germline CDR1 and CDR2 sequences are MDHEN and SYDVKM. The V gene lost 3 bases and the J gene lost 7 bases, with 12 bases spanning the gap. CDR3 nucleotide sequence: TGTGCCAGCAGTTTCGAAAGGGTCACTGGCTACACCTTC. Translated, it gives CASSFERVTGYTF.

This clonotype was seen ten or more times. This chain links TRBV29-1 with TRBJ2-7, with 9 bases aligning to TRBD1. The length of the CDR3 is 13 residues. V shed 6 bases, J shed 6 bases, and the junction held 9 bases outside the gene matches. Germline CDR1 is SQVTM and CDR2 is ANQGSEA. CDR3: CSVVRDRVSEQYF. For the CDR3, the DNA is TGCAGCGTCGTCCGGGACAGGGTATCCGAGCAGTACTTC.

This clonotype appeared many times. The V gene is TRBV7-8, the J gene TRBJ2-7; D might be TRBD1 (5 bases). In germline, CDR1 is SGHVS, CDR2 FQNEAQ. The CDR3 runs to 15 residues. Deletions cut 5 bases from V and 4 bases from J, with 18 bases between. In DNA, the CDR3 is TGTGCCAGCAGCACAAGGGGTGGGGTTGAATACGAGCAGTACTTC. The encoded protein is CASSTRGGVEYEQYF.

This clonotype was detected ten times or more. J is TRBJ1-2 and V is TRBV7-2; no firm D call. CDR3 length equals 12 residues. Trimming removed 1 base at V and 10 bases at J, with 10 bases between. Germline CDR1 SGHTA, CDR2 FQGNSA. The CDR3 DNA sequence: TGTGCCAGCAGCTTAGAGTTCCGTGTCTACACCTTC. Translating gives CASSLEFRVYTF.

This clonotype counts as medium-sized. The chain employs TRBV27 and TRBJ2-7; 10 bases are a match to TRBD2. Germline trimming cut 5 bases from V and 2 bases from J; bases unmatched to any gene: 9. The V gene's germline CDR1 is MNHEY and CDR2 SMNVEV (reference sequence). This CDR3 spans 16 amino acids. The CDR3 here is CASSPLAGFSPYEQYF. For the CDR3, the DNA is TGTGCCAGCAGTCCACTAGCGGGATTTTCACCCTACGAGCAGTACTTC.

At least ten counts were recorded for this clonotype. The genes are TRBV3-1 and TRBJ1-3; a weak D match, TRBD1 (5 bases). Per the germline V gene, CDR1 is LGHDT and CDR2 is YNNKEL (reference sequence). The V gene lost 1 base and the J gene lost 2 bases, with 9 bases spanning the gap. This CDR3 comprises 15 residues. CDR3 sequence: CASSQAGGAGNTIYF. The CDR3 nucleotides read TGTGCCAGCAGCCAAGCAGGAGGGGCTGGAAACACCATATATTTT. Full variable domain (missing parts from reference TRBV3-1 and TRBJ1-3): DTAVSQTPKYLVTQMGNDKSIKCEQNLGHDTMYWYKQDSKKFLKIMFSYNNKELIINETVPNRFSPKSPDKAHLNLHINSLELGDSAVYFCASSQAGGAGNTIYFGEGSWLTVV.

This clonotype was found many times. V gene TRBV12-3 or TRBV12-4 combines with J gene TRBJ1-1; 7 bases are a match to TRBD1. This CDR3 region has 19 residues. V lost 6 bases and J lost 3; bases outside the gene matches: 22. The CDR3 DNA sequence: TGTGCCAGCAGCCGAACTTATGACAGGGTAGGGGCCGGGGACACTGAAGCTTTCTTT. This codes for CASSRTYDRVGAGDTEAFF.

CDR3 region: CASSPTLTGRDTQYF. For the CDR3, the DNA is TGTGCCAGCAGCCCGACCCTGACAGGGCGGGATACGCAGTATTTT. The chain combines TRBV5-6 with TRBJ2-3, with 7 bases matching TRBD1. V shed 4 bases, J shed 6 bases, and the junction held 11 bases outside the gene matches. This CDR3 region has 15 residues. Germline CDR1 and CDR2: SGHDT and YYEEEE.

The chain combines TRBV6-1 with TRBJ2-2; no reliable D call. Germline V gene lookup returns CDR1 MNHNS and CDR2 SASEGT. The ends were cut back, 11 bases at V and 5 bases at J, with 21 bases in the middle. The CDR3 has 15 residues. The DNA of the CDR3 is TGTGCCGGCGGTTATAATAGACCGTTAACCGGGGAGCTGTTTTTT. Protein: CAGGYNRPLTGELFF.

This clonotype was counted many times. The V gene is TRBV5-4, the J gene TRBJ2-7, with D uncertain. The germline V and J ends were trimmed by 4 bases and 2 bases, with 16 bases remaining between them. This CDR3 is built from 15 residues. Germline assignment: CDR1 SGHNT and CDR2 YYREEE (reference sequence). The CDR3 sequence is CASSLGLDGAYEQYF. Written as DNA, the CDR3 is TGTGCCAGCAGCCTTGGCTTGGACGGAGCCTACGAGCAGTACTTC.

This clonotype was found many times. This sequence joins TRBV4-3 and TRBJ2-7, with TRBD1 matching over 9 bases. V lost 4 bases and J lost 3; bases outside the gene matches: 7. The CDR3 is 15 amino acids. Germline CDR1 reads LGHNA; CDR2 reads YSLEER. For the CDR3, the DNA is TGCGCCAGCAGCCCCACGCCGGGACAGGGCTACGAGCAGTACTTC. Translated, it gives CASSPTPGQGYEQYF.

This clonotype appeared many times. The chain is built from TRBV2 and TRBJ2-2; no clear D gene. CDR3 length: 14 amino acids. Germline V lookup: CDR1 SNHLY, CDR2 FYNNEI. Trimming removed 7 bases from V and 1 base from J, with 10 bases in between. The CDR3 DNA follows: TGTGCCAGCAATCCGACTGTGAACACCGGGGAGCTGTTTTTT. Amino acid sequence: CASNPTVNTGELFF. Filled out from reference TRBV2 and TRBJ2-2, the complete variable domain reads EPEVTQTPSHQVTQMGQEVILRCVPISNHLYFYWYRQILGQKVEFLVSFYNNEISEKSEIFDDQFSVERPDGSNFTLKIRSTKLEDSAMYFCASNPTVNTGELFFGEGSRLTVL.

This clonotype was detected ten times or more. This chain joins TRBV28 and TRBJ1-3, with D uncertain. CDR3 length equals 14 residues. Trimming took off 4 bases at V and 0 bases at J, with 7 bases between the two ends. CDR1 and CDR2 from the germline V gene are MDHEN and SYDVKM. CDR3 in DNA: TGTGCCAGCAGTTCCACCAACTCTGGAAACACCATATATTTT. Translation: CASSSTNSGNTIYF. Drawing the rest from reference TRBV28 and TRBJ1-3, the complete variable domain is DVKVTQSSRYLVKRTGEKVFLECVQDMDHENMFWYRQDPGLGLRLIYFSYDVKMKEKGDIPEGYSVSREKKERFSLILESASTNQTSMYLCASSSTNSGNTIYFGEGSWLTVV.